This section outlines one T cell receptor (beta chain) sequence together with its context. Its matching antigen is unknown. CD4+CD45RO+CD25- cells were isolated as memory CD4+ T cells. Study findings and constraints: Larger-cohort validation covered only one TCR beta V-J rearrangement.

In TCRdb, the 5' RACE reads were re-called with MiXCR into one record per CDR3 protein. The sample yields approximately 60,000 distinct CDR3 sequences, about 20% seen once. The V gene's germline CDR1 is SEHNR and CDR2 FQNEAQ (reference sequence). This CDR3 region has 17 residues. V lost 1 base, J lost 0 bases, and 15 bases lay in between. This clonotype was sampled from a female donor with breast cancer. This chain uses TRBV7-9 with TRBJ1-1, with D possibly being TRBD1 (5 bases). Specimen: memory CD4+ T cells sorted from a lymph node. As to subset: memory CD4+ T cells, CD4+CD45RO+CD25-. The CDR3 spells CASSLERGLGMNTEAFF. The CDR3 coding sequence is TGTGCCAGCAGCTTAGAGAGGGGATTGGGTATGAACACTGAAGCTTTCTTT. The full variable domain, its missing parts supplied by reference TRBV7-9 and TRBJ1-1, is DTGVSQNPRHKITKRGQNVTFRCDPISEHNRLYWYRQTLGQGPEFLTYFQNEAQLEKSRLLSDRFSAERPKGSFSTLEIQRTEQGDSAMYLCASSLERGLGMNTEAFFGQGTRLTVV.